Listed below are T cell receptor beta chains from one sample, sequenced in a study of vaccination and CD4 T cells after COVID-19. One entry per CDR3 protein results from TCRdb running MiXCR on the PCR reads. The sample contains 4,900 or so distinct CDR3 sequences, about 28% of which appear only once. The antigens of these receptors remain unknown. The sample comprised CD4+ T cells from blood, cultured in vitro. These receptors all come from a human donor in good health. The CDR3 runs from the conserved cysteine through the conserved F or W. D genes are given only for firm matches. Clone size is stated in some rows and not others, as once, few, many or a class when expanded.

j_call d_call v_call clone_size cdr3_nt cdr3_aa
TRBJ1-5 TRBD1 TRBV5-8 few TGTGCCAGCAGCTGGGGACAGCGTAGCCTTAGCAATCAGCCCCAGCATTTT CASSWGQRSLSNQPQHF
TRBJ2-3 TRBD2 TRBV5-4 - TGTGCCAGCAGCCTGGGACTAGCGGGGCCAGATACGCAGTATTTT CASSLGLAGPDTQYF
TRBJ2-5 - TRBV19 - TGTGCCAGTAGTCCGCAACCCGCCTGGGAGACCCAGTACTTC CASSPQPAWETQYF
TRBJ1-5 - TRBV19 - TGTGCCAGTAGTCCCCAGGGGTTGGGGGGATGGGAGCCCCAGCATTTT CASSPQGLGGWEPQHF
TRBJ1-1 - TRBV2 few TGTGCCAGCAGGGAGACGGGGAACACTGAAGCTTTCTTT CASRETGNTEAFF
TRBJ2-3 - TRBV6-1 - TGTGCCAGCAGTGAAAATCCCACAGATACGCAGTATTTT CASSENPTDTQYF
TRBJ1-1 - TRBV29-1 - TGCAGCGATGACAGTCAGAACACTGAAGCTTTCTTT CSDDSQNTEAFF
TRBJ1-5 - TRBV12-3/TRBV12-4 once TGTGCCAGCAAGGCCCAGGGGAATCAGCCCCAGCATTTT CASKAQGNQPQHF
TRBJ1-1 - TRBV5-5 few TGTGCCAGCAGCCTCCCGGGAGCCATCGGCACTGAAGCTTTCTTT CASSLPGAIGTEAFF
TRBJ2-5 - TRBV7-9 medium-sized TGTGCCAGCAGCTTCAGCCAAGAGACCCAGTACTTC CASSFSQETQYF
TRBJ2-5 - TRBV12-5 - TGTGCTAGTGGTTTGATAATGGGGTCGGGGACCCAGTACTTC CASGLIMGSGTQYF
TRBJ2-3 TRBD1 TRBV18 - TGTGCCAGCTCACGGGGGACAGGGAAAATAACGCAGTATTTT CASSRGTGKITQYF
TRBJ1-1 TRBD1 TRBV19 few TGTGCCAGTAGTGTCACAGGGGGGCACACTGAAGCTTTCTTT CASSVTGGHTEAFF
TRBJ1-5 - TRBV20-1 medium-sized TGCAGTGCATCTACGATAGGGGTAGATCAGCCCCAGCATTTT CSASTIGVDQPQHF
TRBJ2-5 - TRBV19 - TGTGCCAGTAGTAGCGGGGTCGTTGGAGAGACCCAGTACTTC CASSSGVVGETQYF
TRBJ1-6 TRBD1 TRBV20-1 - TGCAGTGCGCCTGGGGGCACAGGGGGAAATTCACCCCTCCACTTT CSAPGGTGGNSPLHF
TRBJ1-2 TRBD1 TRBV20-1 medium-sized TGCAGTGTACCGGGACAGGGGGCGCGTGGCTACACCTTC CSVPGQGARGYTF
TRBJ2-1 TRBD2 TRBV6-5 - TGTGCCAGCAGTTCACCTAGCGGATCGAGCTCCTACAATGAGCAGTTCTTC CASSSPSGSSSYNEQFF
TRBJ2-5 - TRBV20-1 - TGCAGTGCTAGCCCGGGGGCGGGAGAGACCCAGTACTTC CSASPGAGETQYF
TRBJ2-5 TRBD2 TRBV6-4 - TGTGCCAGCTCACGGACTAGCGGGGAGGCAGAGACCCAGTACTTC CASSRTSGEAETQYF
TRBJ2-6 - TRBV5-1 - TGCGCCAGCAACCCTCCTGGGGCCAACGTCCTGACTTTC CASNPPGANVLTF
TRBJ2-3 TRBD2 TRBV6-4 few TGTGCCAGCAGTGACGGGACTAGCGGCACAGATACGCAGTATTTT CASSDGTSGTDTQYF
TRBJ1-5 - TRBV6-4 - TGTGCCAGCAGTGTCGAGGGAGGCGACCAGCCCCAGCATTTT CASSVEGGDQPQHF
TRBJ1-5 - TRBV12-3/TRBV12-4 - TGTGCCAGCAGTGGGAGGGGGGGCAATCAGCCCCAGCATTTT CASSGRGGNQPQHF
TRBJ1-2 - TRBV6-5 - TGTGCCAGCAGTTACGTCCAGAACTATGGCTACACCTTC CASSYVQNYGYTF
TRBJ1-3 - TRBV20-1 - TGCAGTGCTAGAGGTGGGACCGGGGTGGACACCATATATTTT CSARGGTGVDTIYF
TRBJ2-7 - TRBV20-1 few TGCAGTGCTAGTGCCGCCACCTACGAGCAGTACTTC CSASAATYEQYF
TRBJ1-1 TRBD1 TRBV19 - TGTGCCAGTAGTATATCTCCGGGACAGGCCCGACTTACGAGGACTGAAGCTTTCTTT CASSISPGQARLTRTEAFF